These 28 T cell receptor beta chains share one sample of origin, sequenced in a study of T cells in Graves' hyperthyroidism and ophthalmopathy. TCR beta CDR3 region amplification was performed from RNA transcripts. During a first-round RT-PCR of the TCR CDR3, the HTBI primer set was used. TCRdb analysed the multiplex PCR reads with MiXCR anew, one entry per CDR3 protein. There are a few hundred thousand distinct CDR3 sequences in the sample; around 16% occur only once, and less than 3.5% lies in the top ten. Sequenced: blood. The receptors were gathered from a woman aged 40 to 50 with Graves' ophthalmopathy.

This clonotype showed up just a few times. The rearrangement joins TRBV28 to TRBJ2-1; 7 nucleotides line up with TRBD2. The V gene end was trimmed by 7 bases and the J gene end by 8 bases; junction bases not matched to a gene: 14. Germline lookup yields CDR1 MDHEN and CDR2 SYDVKM. The CDR3 is made up of 15 amino acids. The CDR3 sequence is CASKFQSGAKDEQFF. As DNA, the CDR3 is TGTGCCAGCAAGTTTCAGAGCGGGGCCAAGGATGAGCAGTTCTTC.

V and J are TRBV15 and TRBJ2-5; 7 bases fit TRBD2. With 1 base clipped from V and 1 base from J, the junction kept 6 bases outside the gene matches. CDR3 length equals 16 residues. Per germline, CDR1 LNHNV and CDR2 YYDKDF (reference sequence). This chain's CDR3 is CATSRGNRGVQETQYF. The DNA of the CDR3 is TGTGCCACCAGCAGAGGGAACCGGGGGGTCCAAGAGACCCAGTACTTC.

This clonotype was detected many times. This chain links TRBV7-9 with TRBJ2-1; TRBD1 or TRBD2 may be the D gene (5 bases each). This CDR3 comprises 15 residues. Germline V gives CDR1 SEHNR, CDR2 FQNEAQ (reference sequence). Trimming left V 2 bases short and J 5 bases short, with 13 bases between. The CDR3 here is CASSLNRDHHNEQFF. CDR3 nucleotides: TGTGCCAGCAGCTTAAACCGGGACCACCACAATGAGCAGTTCTTC.

This sequence joins TRBV5-1 and TRBJ2-2; D unresolved. The V end was cut by 4 bases, the J end by 5 bases, with 12 bases between. Germline loops: CDR1 SGHRS, CDR2 YFSETQ. There are 14 residues in the CDR3. This chain's CDR3 is CASSRSEGTGELFF. In DNA form, the CDR3 reads TGCGCCAGCAGCCGATCGGAAGGAACCGGGGAGCTGTTTTTT.

In this sample, this clonotype turned up many times. The genes are TRBV11-2 and TRBJ2-2, with 12 bases that match TRBD1. CDR1 and CDR2 from the germline V gene are SGHAT and FQNNGV. V shed 5 bases and J 7 bases; nucleotides not matched to a gene: 11. CDR3 length: 17 amino acids. CDR3 region: CASSLNPGQGAFGELFF. Here the CDR3 DNA reads TGTGCCAGCAGCCTAAATCCGGGACAGGGGGCCTTCGGGGAGCTGTTTTTT.

The chain is built from TRBV10-3 and TRBJ1-5; D is ambiguous. The germline V and J ends were trimmed by 0 bases and 0 bases, with 6 bases remaining between them. From germline, CDR1 is ENHRY and CDR2 SYGVKD. The CDR3 runs to 15 residues. The CDR3 protein is CAISESGDSNQPQHF. The CDR3 DNA reads as TGTGCCATCAGTGAGTCGGGAGATAGCAATCAGCCCCAGCATTTT.

This clonotype showed up many times. This rearrangement joins TRBV20-1 to TRBJ2-1, with 10 bases fitting TRBD2. Trimming cost V 3 bases and J 6 bases; bases outside gene matches: 11. This CDR3 has 16 residues. CDR1 is DFQATT, CDR2 SNEGSKA, per germline (reference sequence). The CDR3 loop reads CSASRSAGGPLNEQFF. In nucleotides, the CDR3 is TGCAGTGCTAGCCGCTCAGCGGGAGGGCCACTCAATGAGCAGTTCTTC.

This clonotype showed up many times. The rearrangement links TRBV18 to TRBJ2-1; D is uncertain. Germline V gene data show CDR1 as KGHSH and CDR2 as LQKENI. This CDR3 has 16 amino acids. Between the trimmed V and J ends, which lost 0 bases and 9 bases, there was a span of 18 bases. CDR3 residues: CASSPPTRPSFSEQFF. The CDR3 DNA follows: TGTGCCAGCTCACCACCGACGCGACCCTCCTTCAGTGAGCAGTTCTTC. Full variable domain (missing parts from reference TRBV18 and TRBJ2-1): NAGVMQNPRHLVRRRGQEARLRCSPMKGHSHVYWYRQLPEEGLKFMVYLQKENIIDESGMPKERFSAEFPKEGPSILRIQQVVRGDSAAYFCASSPPTRPSFSEQFFGPGTRLTVL.

The CDR3 DNA reads as TGCAGTGCTAGATTCCCCCAAGGGGACTTATGGAACACTGAAGCTTTCTTT. Protein: CSARFPQGDLWNTEAFF. The genes are TRBV20-1 and TRBJ1-1; possibly TRBD1 for D (5 bases). The ends were cut back, 2 bases at V and 1 base at J, with 20 bases in the middle. The germline V gene has CDR1 DFQATT and CDR2 SNEGSKA (reference sequence). This CDR3 comprises 17 residues.

V gene TRBV9 combines with J gene TRBJ2-4; TRBD1 might be the D (5 bases). The CDR3 covers 23 residues. Trimming removed 2 bases at V and 0 bases at J, with 33 bases between. Germline lookup yields CDR1 SGDLS and CDR2 YYNGEE. CDR3 protein: CASSVGHGTPVGFLGAAKNIQYF. DNA for the CDR3: TGTGCCAGCAGCGTCGGTCACGGTACGCCTGTGGGGTTCCTAGGGGCAGCCAAAAACATTCAGTACTTC.

This clonotype was seen a handful of times. The genes are TRBV27 and TRBJ2-5; no reliable D call. Germline CDR1 is MNHEY and CDR2 is SMNVEV (reference sequence). Trimming pared 5 bases from V and 7 bases from J, leaving 11 bases between. There are 12 residues in the CDR3. The CDR3 loop is CASSSRSGTQYF. In DNA form, the CDR3 reads TGTGCCAGCAGTAGTAGGTCAGGGACCCAGTACTTC.

This chain connects TRBV9 to TRBJ2-3; perhaps D is TRBD1 or TRBD2 (5 bases each). Germline V gene sequence: CDR1 SGDLS, CDR2 YYNGEE. This CDR3 region has 16 residues. The V gene lost 3 bases and the J gene lost 3 bases, with 17 bases spanning the gap. The CDR3 DNA is TGTGCCAGCAGCGCCTCCGGGACCGGGGAAACAGATACGCAGTATTTT. This translates into CASSASGTGETDTQYF.

This clonotype was detected ten times or more. The CDR3 loop is CASSGEAFCYTF. Here the CDR3 DNA reads TGCGCCAGCAGCGGTGAAGCCTTCTGCTACACCTTC. This chain connects TRBV5-1 to TRBJ1-2; D ambiguous. The V gene lost 4 bases and the J gene lost 9 bases, with 13 bases spanning the gap. The CDR3 is 12 amino acids. The V gene's germline CDR1 is SGHRS and CDR2 YFSETQ.

This clonotype occurred a few times. The chain is built from TRBV10-2 and TRBJ2-3; TRBD2 matches 7 bases. The length of the CDR3 is 13 residues. The V gene end was trimmed by 6 bases and the J gene end by 2 bases; junction bases not matched to a gene: 2. The germline CDR1 and CDR2 sequences are WSHSY and SAAADI. The CDR3 reads CASRLAHTDTQYF. The DNA of the CDR3 is TGCGCCAGCAGACTAGCGCACACAGATACGCAGTATTTT.

This clonotype was counted many times. V is TRBV5-5 and J is TRBJ2-5, with TRBD1 identical over 7 bases. Trimming at V came to 2 bases and at J to 2 bases, leaving 0 bases not matched to a gene. Germline CDR1 and CDR2: SGHKS and YYEKEE (reference sequence). The CDR3 loop spans 13 amino acids. CDR3 in DNA: TGTGCCAGCAGCTTACAGGGGCAAGAGACCCAGTACTTC. It encodes CASSLQGQETQYF.

This clonotype was counted a few times. This chain connects TRBV19 to TRBJ2-1, with 9 bases identical to TRBD1. The CDR3 consists of 13 residues. The ends lost 9 bases at V and 2 bases at J; junction bases unmatched: 2. Germline CDR1 reads LNHDA; CDR2 reads SQIVND (reference sequence). CDR3 nucleotides: TGTGCCAGCGGACAGGGGCCCTACAATGAGCAGTTCTTC. Its protein product is CASGQGPYNEQFF.

There are a few counts of this clonotype. The rearrangement uses TRBV20-1 and TRBJ2-7; TRBD1 agrees at 8 bases. Per germline, CDR1 DFQATT and CDR2 SNEGSKA (reference sequence). J was trimmed by 2 bases and V by 3 bases; bases with no gene match: 6. The CDR3 is 14 residues long. Here the CDR3 reads CSASRPGGPYEQYF. In nucleotides, the CDR3 is TGCAGTGCTAGTCGGCCAGGGGGCCCCTACGAGCAGTACTTC.

In this sample, this clonotype turned up many times. The V call is TRBV20-1, the J call TRBJ2-3, with TRBD2 identical over 10 bases. Germline V gene sequence: CDR1 DFQATT, CDR2 SNEGSKA (reference sequence). The CDR3 totals 13 residues. In nucleotides, the CDR3 is TGCAGCACGTTAGCGGGGGGCGTAGATACGCAGTATTTT. Its protein product is CSTLAGGVDTQYF.

This clonotype has only a few counts. This CDR3 is CASSLVSRNQPQHF. For the CDR3, the DNA is TGTGCCAGCAGTTTGGTTAGCCGCAATCAGCCCCAGCATTTT. The rearrangement uses TRBV27 and TRBJ1-5; no clear D gene. Trimming took off 3 bases at V and 2 bases at J, with 8 bases between the two ends. Germline CDR1 reads MNHEY; CDR2 reads SMNVEV (reference sequence). This CDR3 is built from 14 residues.

This clonotype was counted only a few times. The V gene is TRBV10-3, the J gene TRBJ2-5, with 9 nucleotides matching TRBD2. Per germline, CDR1 ENHRY and CDR2 SYGVKD. With V trimmed by 3 bases and J by 4 bases, 15 bases remained unmatched. The length of the CDR3 is 18 residues. The CDR3: CAISDTNLAGARGETQYF. The CDR3 nucleotides read TGTGCCATCAGTGACACAAATTTAGCGGGAGCACGGGGAGAGACCCAGTACTTC.

This clonotype was seen a few times. The chain uses TRBV20-1 and TRBJ2-2; 7 bases agree with TRBD1. The CDR3 contains 15 residues. Germline V CDR1 and CDR2: DFQATT, SNEGSKA (reference sequence). Losses at the gene ends were 6 bases for V and 1 base for J; bases not matched to a gene: 8. The CDR3 reads CSARTGAENTGELFF. CDR3 bases: TGCAGTGCGAGAACAGGGGCGGAGAACACCGGGGAGCTGTTTTTT.

This chain links TRBV20-1 with TRBJ1-1, with D tentatively TRBD1 (6 bases). CDR3 size: 15 residues. Trimming pared 3 bases from V and 2 bases from J, leaving 16 bases between. The V gene's germline CDR1 is DFQATT and CDR2 SNEGSKA (reference sequence). The CDR3 reads CSASPGGGFNTEAFF. The CDR3 DNA reads as TGCAGTGCTAGTCCGGGGGGCGGATTTAACACTGAAGCTTTCTTT.

The table lists this clonotype with many counts. This chain uses TRBV3-1 with TRBJ2-5; D could derive from TRBD1 or TRBD2 (5 bases each). Germline CDR1 and CDR2: LGHDT and YNNKEL (reference sequence). V lost 8 bases to trimming and J lost 1 base, with 11 bases between them. CDR3 length: 13 residues. The CDR3 DNA is TGTGCCAGCCGAATGGGGGTCCAAGAGACCCAGTACTTC. Encoded protein: CASRMGVQETQYF.

This clonotype was recorded a few times. The rearrangement uses TRBV10-2 and TRBJ2-7, with 9 bases lining up with TRBD2. This CDR3 spans 14 amino acids. Unmatched junction bases numbered 4, after V lost 2 bases and J lost 5 bases. Looked up from germline, CDR1 is WSHSY and CDR2 is SAAADI. CDR3 bases: TGCGCCAGCAGTGAGCTTAGCGGGAGTAACGAGCAGTACTTC. Translation gives CASSELSGSNEQYF.

The chain recombines TRBV11-2 with TRBJ2-3; the D gene is possibly TRBD2 (5 bases). CDR1 and CDR2 from the germline V gene are SGHAT and FQNNGV. The CDR3 totals 15 residues. V shed 5 bases and J shed 0 bases, with 12 bases lying between them. The CDR3 sequence: CASSLLAPSTDTQYF. The CDR3 DNA is TGTGCCAGCAGCCTTCTAGCTCCTAGCACAGATACGCAGTATTTT.

There are many counts of this clonotype. The CDR3 here is CSASKKILNTEAFF. The DNA for the CDR3 is TGCAGTGCTAGTAAGAAAATACTGAACACTGAAGCTTTCTTT. This sequence joins TRBV20-1 and TRBJ1-1; D unresolved. CDR1 is DFQATT and CDR2 is SNEGSKA in the germline V gene (reference sequence). V dropped 3 bases and J dropped 0 bases, with 11 bases sitting between them. The CDR3 runs 14 residues.

This clonotype was seen a handful of times. The chain couples TRBV9 to TRBJ2-2; 12 positions agree with TRBD1. Trimming removed 3 bases from V and 0 bases from J; junction bases left unmatched: 9. There are 19 residues in the CDR3. Germline V gene data show CDR1 as SGDLS and CDR2 as YYNGEE. The CDR3: CASSDSGTGGFTNTGELFF. Written as DNA, the CDR3 is TGTGCCAGCAGCGACTCCGGGACAGGGGGCTTCACGAACACCGGGGAGCTGTTTTTT.

This clonotype was detected only a few times. This rearrangement joins TRBV30 to TRBJ2-2, with a weak D call TRBD2 (7 bases). This CDR3 is built from 15 residues. Per the germline V gene, CDR1 is GTSNPN and CDR2 is SVGIG (reference sequence). V lost 0 bases to trimming and J lost 3 bases, with 11 bases between them. The CDR3 sequence: CAWSVGGLHTGELFF. DNA for the CDR3: TGTGCCTGGAGTGTAGGGGGACTACACACCGGGGAGCTGTTTTTT. Full variable domain (outside the CDR3, taken from reference TRBV30 and TRBJ2-2): SQTIHQWPATLVQPVGSPLSLECTVEGTSNPNLYWYRQAAGRGLQLLFYSVGIGQISSEVPQNLSASRPQDRQFILSSKKLLLSDSGFYLCAWSVGGLHTGELFFGEGSRLTVL.